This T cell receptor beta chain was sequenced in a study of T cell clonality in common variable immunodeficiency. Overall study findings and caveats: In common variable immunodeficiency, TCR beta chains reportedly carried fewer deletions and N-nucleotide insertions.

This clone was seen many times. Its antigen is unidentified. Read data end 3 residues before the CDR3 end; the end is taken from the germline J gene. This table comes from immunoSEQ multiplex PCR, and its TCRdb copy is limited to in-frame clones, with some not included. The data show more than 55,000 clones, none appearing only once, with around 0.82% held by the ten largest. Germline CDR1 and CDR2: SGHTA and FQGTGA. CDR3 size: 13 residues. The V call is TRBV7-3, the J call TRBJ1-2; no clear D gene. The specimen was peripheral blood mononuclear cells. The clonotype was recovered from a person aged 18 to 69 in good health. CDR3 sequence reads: CASSYRGQQGYTF. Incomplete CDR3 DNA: TGTGCCAGCAGCTACCGCGGCCAGCAGGGC.